The next 29 T cell receptor beta chains were all read from a single sample in a study of CD8+ T cells in alopecia areata. cDNA reverse transcribed from extracted RNA served as the sequencing template. Here immunoSEQ multiplex PCR was the method, and the copy in TCRdb shows in-frame clones only, minus some. The table shows about 180,000 clones, with roughly 50% occurring only once. Treatment defined: oral pan-JAK inhibitor, 5-10 mg twice daily. Sample: CD8+ T cells sorted from blood, taken at week 24, from a patient treated with tofacitinib. The receptor source for this set is a human donor with alopecia areata.

The sample holds one count of this clone. This chain links TRBV6-6 with TRBJ1-1, with a weak D call TRBD1 (6 bases). Germline V gene data show CDR1 as MNHNY and CDR2 as SVGAGI (reference sequence). CDR3 size: 16 residues. Deletions cut 6 bases from V and 0 bases from J, with 17 bases between. The CDR3 loop is CASSSSPGAMNTEAFF. The CDR3, as DNA: TGTGCCAGCAGCTCGAGCCCAGGGGCCATGAACACTGAAGCTTTCTTT.

This clone was detected a few times. The CDR3 loop reads CASSVSGGAEDTQYF. The CDR3 DNA is TGTGCCAGCAGCGTTAGCGGGGGGGCCGAGGATACGCAGTATTTT. J is TRBJ2-3 and V is TRBV7-9; TRBD2 matches 11 bases. This CDR3 spans 15 amino acids. CDR1 is SEHNR, CDR2 FQNEAQ, per germline (reference sequence). Unmatched junction bases numbered 7, after V lost 5 bases and J lost 6 bases.

The J gene is TRBJ2-7, the V gene TRBV5-1; 8 nucleotides match TRBD1. Trimming at V came to 0 bases and at J to 3 bases, leaving 2 bases not matched to a gene. The CDR3 runs 14 residues. Germline lookup yields CDR1 SGHRS and CDR2 YFSETQ. CDR3: CASSLDDRGYEQYF. The CDR3 DNA sequence: TGCGCCAGCAGCTTGGATGACAGGGGCTACGAGCAGTACTTC. Filled out from reference TRBV5-1 and TRBJ2-7, the complete variable domain reads KAGVTQTPRYLIKTRGQQVTLSCSPISGHRSVSWYQQTPGQGLQFLFEYFSETQRNKGNFPGRFSGRQFSNSRSEMNVSTLELGDSALYLCASSLDDRGYEQYFGPGTRLTVT.

CDR3 bases: TGTGCCAGCAGCCGACTAGCGGGATACAATGAGCAGTTCTTC. As protein: CASSRLAGYNEQFF. The gene calls are TRBV9 and TRBJ2-1, with 11 bases fitting TRBD2. The CDR3 has 14 residues. The J segment lost 4 bases and the V segment lost 4 bases, leaving 1 base of the junction unmatched. Germline assignment: CDR1 SGDLS and CDR2 YYNGEE.

The gene calls are TRBV25-1 and TRBJ1-4; 9 nucleotides agree with TRBD1. Germline CDR1 and CDR2: MGHDK and SYGVNS. V shed 8 bases and J 7 bases; nucleotides not matched to a gene: 8. The CDR3 is 14 residues long. CDR3 loop: CASAEQGAGEKLFF. Here the CDR3 DNA reads TGTGCCAGCGCCGAACAGGGGGCGGGTGAAAAACTGTTTTTT.

The rearrangement links TRBV11-2 to TRBJ2-3; 11 positions match TRBD2. This CDR3 region has 16 residues. V dropped 7 bases and J dropped 1; count of bases not matched to a gene: 7. Germline CDR1 and CDR2: SGHAT and FQNNGV. The CDR3 DNA reads TGTGCCAGCACCACGACTAGCGGGGAACGCACAGATACGCAGTATTTT. Translated: CASTTTSGERTDTQYF. Using reference TRBV11-2 and TRBJ2-3 for the parts outside the CDR3, the full variable domain is EAGVAQSPRYKIIEKRQSVAFWCNPISGHATLYWYQQILGQGPKLLIQFQNNGVVDDSQLPKDRFSAERLKGVDSTLKIQPAKLEDSAVYLCASTTTSGERTDTQYFGPGTRLTVL.

This clone occurred a few times. This CDR3 reads CASSPSMGPIYGYTF. CDR3 DNA sequence: TGTGCCAGCAGCCCCTCCATGGGGCCGATCTATGGCTACACCTTC. The chain combines TRBV11-2 with TRBJ1-2; D might be TRBD1 (5 bases). Trimming removed 5 bases at V and 4 bases at J, with 17 bases between. CDR1 is SGHAT, CDR2 FQNNGV, per germline. This CDR3 region has 15 residues. Looking up the rest from reference TRBV11-2 and TRBJ1-2 gives the full variable domain: EAGVAQSPRYKIIEKRQSVAFWCNPISGHATLYWYQQILGQGPKLLIQFQNNGVVDDSQLPKDRFSAERLKGVDSTLKIQPAKLEDSAVYLCASSPSMGPIYGYTFGSGTRLTVV.

This clone was seen a few times. This chain uses TRBV4-3 with TRBJ1-1, with D perhaps TRBD1 (5 bases). There are 17 residues in the CDR3. CDR1 is LGHNA, CDR2 YSLEER, per germline. V lost 5 bases to trimming and J lost 4 bases, with 23 bases between them. CDR3 sequence (DNA): TGCGCCAGCAGCTACTCGGCTTCGGACACGATTTTCACTGAAGCTTTCTTT. Its protein product is CASSYSASDTIFTEAFF.

This chain uses TRBV27 with TRBJ1-2; no firm D call. Trimming took 2 bases from V and 8 from J, leaving 12 bases between them. There are 13 residues in the CDR3. In germline, CDR1 is MNHEY, CDR2 SMNVEV (reference sequence). CDR3 in amino acids: CASSLDPGSGYTF. CDR3 sequence (DNA): TGTGCCAGCAGTTTAGACCCGGGCAGCGGCTACACCTTC.

The chain links TRBV4-3 to TRBJ1-2; TRBD1 matches at 8 bases. The CDR3 covers 15 residues. J was trimmed by 5 bases and V by 1 base; bases with no gene match: 6. Germline V gives CDR1 LGHNA, CDR2 YSLEER. CDR3 sequence: CASSQVDRGGYGYTF. CDR3 nucleotides: TGCGCCAGCAGCCAAGTCGACAGGGGAGGGTATGGCTACACCTTC.

This clone was counted between two and nine times. This sequence joins TRBV4-3 and TRBJ2-7; 8 bases align to TRBD2. The CDR3 contains 14 residues. Per germline, CDR1 LGHNA and CDR2 YSLEER. V shed 4 bases, J shed 5 bases, and the junction held 7 bases outside the gene matches. The CDR3 nucleotides read TGCGCCAGCAGCCGGGGCGGGGGGACGAACGAGCAGTACTTC. Protein sequence: CASSRGGGTNEQYF.

The chain recombines TRBV30 with TRBJ2-7; no clear D. The V gene lost 2 bases and the J gene lost 2 bases, with 7 bases spanning the gap. The germline CDR1 and CDR2 sequences are GTSNPN and SVGIG (reference sequence). The CDR3 contains 12 residues. The CDR3 DNA follows: TGTGCCTGGAGTCCCCTCCCCTACGAGCAGTACTTC. It is translated as CAWSPLPYEQYF.

In its sample, this clone was seen a few times. The J gene is TRBJ1-4, the V gene TRBV30; D is ambiguous. The germline V gene has CDR1 GTSNPN and CDR2 SVGIG (reference sequence). The CDR3 is made up of 15 amino acids. Trimming took 0 bases from V and 3 from J, leaving 11 bases between them. CDR3 protein: CAWSVGMGSNEKLFF. The CDR3 DNA reads as TGTGCCTGGAGTGTAGGGATGGGTTCTAATGAAAAACTGTTTTTT.

The chain links TRBV6-1 to TRBJ2-1; TRBD2 might be the D (6 bases). The CDR3 contains 8 residues. CDR1 is MNHNS and CDR2 is SASEGT in the germline V gene. In DNA, the CDR3 is TGTGCGGGAGGTGAGCAGTTCTTC. This codes for CAGGEQFF.

This clone was found a few times. V and J are TRBV19 and TRBJ1-5; no clear D gene. Germline V gene data show CDR1 as LNHDA and CDR2 as SQIVND (reference sequence). The CDR3 is 14 residues long. Trimming took off 3 bases at V and 4 bases at J, with 10 bases between the two ends. Written as DNA, the CDR3 is TGTGCCAGTAGTATGCTTACGGGAAATCAGCCCCAGCATTTT. Protein: CASSMLTGNQPQHF.

In this sample, this clone turned up a few times. Additional DNA sequences in this sample encode the identical CDR3. For the CDR3, the DNA is TGCGCCAGCAGCCAAGATAGAGGATATAATTCACCCCTCCACTTT. It codes for CASSQDRGYNSPLHF. The rearrangement uses TRBV4-3 and TRBJ1-6; unclear D gene. V was shortened by 0 bases and J by 4 bases, with 7 bases between the two germline ends. This CDR3 spans 15 amino acids. Germline V gene data show CDR1 as LGHNA and CDR2 as YSLEER.

This clone has only a few counts. In DNA form, the CDR3 reads TGCGCCAGCAGTCACTCCCCGGGACTCGAAATCTACGAGCAGTACTTC. This codes for CASSHSPGLEIYEQYF. J is TRBJ2-7 and V is TRBV23-1; tentatively, D is TRBD2 (6 bases). TRBV23-1 is an ORF; its function is uncertain. V was cut by 3 bases and J by 3 bases, with 18 bases left in between. This CDR3 has 16 amino acids.

In its sample, this clone was seen many times. This sequence joins TRBV11-2 and TRBJ2-7; 8 bases align to TRBD2. CDR3 size: 13 residues. Germline values: CDR1 SGHAT, CDR2 FQNNGV. The V and J ends lost 1 base and 7 bases, in that order; junction bases with no gene match: 3. This CDR3 reads CASSLGTSKEQYF. Here the CDR3 DNA reads TGTGCCAGCAGCTTAGGGACTAGCAAGGAGCAGTACTTC.

The V and J genes are TRBV29-1 and TRBJ1-1, with 10 bases lining up with TRBD1. Germline CDR1 and CDR2: SQVTM and ANQGSEA. The J segment lost 10 bases and the V segment lost 6 bases, leaving 11 bases of the junction unmatched. The CDR3 contains 13 residues. CDR3 nucleotides: TGCAGCGTACTGACAGGGGGCCCACTTGGAGCTTTCTTT. Protein product: CSVLTGGPLGAFF.

The V gene is TRBV7-3, the J gene TRBJ2-3, with D uncertain. The CDR3 extends over 14 amino acids. V lost 8 bases to trimming and J lost 0 bases, with 12 bases between them. Looked up from germline, CDR1 is SGHTA and CDR2 is FQGTGA. The CDR3 is CASGLGGSTDTQYF. CDR3 DNA: TGTGCCAGCGGGCTGGGCGGAAGCACAGATACGCAGTATTTT. The full variable domain, its missing parts supplied by reference TRBV7-3 and TRBJ2-3, is GAGVSQTPSNKVTEKGKYVELRCDPISGHTALYWYRQSLGQGPEFLIYFQGTGAADDSGLPNDRFFAVRPEGSVSTLKIQRTERGDSAVYLCASGLGGSTDTQYFGPGTRLTVL.

This clone was observed a single time. The chain joins TRBV14 to TRBJ2-7; a weak D match, TRBD1 (5 bases). Trimming shortened V by 3 bases and J by 1 base, and 7 bases separated the two germline ends. Germline V gives CDR1 SGHDN, CDR2 FVKESK. CDR3 size: 13 residues. DNA for the CDR3: TGTGCCAGCAGCCAGGCAGGGTCCTACGAGCAGTACTTC. The encoded protein is CASSQAGSYEQYF.

Only a few counts were recorded for this clone. The chain links TRBV27 to TRBJ1-5; D unresolved. The CDR3 consists of 13 residues. The germline CDR1 and CDR2 sequences are MNHEY and SMNVEV (reference sequence). Between the trimmed V and J ends, which lost 5 bases and 4 bases, there was a span of 9 bases. The CDR3 DNA sequence: TGTGCCAGCAGTCTAACTCTTAATCAGCCCCAGCATTTT. This translates into CASSLTLNQPQHF.

CDR3 nucleotides: TGTGCCTGGAGTGTAACCGGACAGGTGGGAGAGACCCAGTACTTC. Translating gives CAWSVTGQVGETQYF. This chain links TRBV30 with TRBJ2-5; 7 nucleotides match TRBD1. Per germline, CDR1 GTSNPN and CDR2 SVGIG (reference sequence). The V and J ends lost 0 bases and 4 bases, in that order; junction bases with no gene match: 8. The CDR3 has 15 residues.

This clone was picked up one time. The gene calls are TRBV4-3 and TRBJ2-1, with 8 bases aligning to TRBD2. Germline lookup yields CDR1 LGHNA and CDR2 YSLEER. The CDR3 runs 16 residues. V trimming: 0 bases; J trimming: 7 bases; junction bases outside the gene matches: 8. CDR3 sequence (DNA): TGCGCCAGCAGCCAAGATTTGCGGGGGGTTGGGAATGAGCAGTTCTTC. It encodes CASSQDLRGVGNEQFF.

The V gene is TRBV7-8, the J gene TRBJ1-1; the D is unclear. The ends were cut back, 5 bases at V and 1 base at J, with 8 bases in the middle. The CDR3 consists of 13 residues. Germline CDR1 and CDR2: SGHVS and FQNEAQ. In nucleotides, the CDR3 is TGTGCCAGCAGCCGAACAAGGAACACTGAAGCTTTCTTT. It specifies CASSRTRNTEAFF.

This clone was observed a few times. The V call is TRBV28, the J call TRBJ2-1; a possible D gene is TRBD2 (5 bases). The germline gives CDR1 MDHEN, CDR2 SYDVKM. V gave up 7 bases and J gave up 5 bases, with 9 bases separating them. The CDR3 sequence is 12 residues long. DNA of the CDR3: TGTGCCAGCACCCACGGGAACAATGAGCAGTTCTTC. It codes for CASTHGNNEQFF. Drawing the rest from reference TRBV28 and TRBJ2-1, the complete variable domain is DVKVTQSSRYLVKRTGEKVFLECVQDMDHENMFWYRQDPGLGLRLIYFSYDVKMKEKGDIPEGYSVSREKKERFSLILESASTNQTSMYLCASTHGNNEQFFGPGTRLTVL.

This clone was counted a single time. The chain is built from TRBV30 and TRBJ1-1, with D hard to call. Germline assignment: CDR1 GTSNPN and CDR2 SVGIG (reference sequence). The CDR3 is made up of 13 amino acids. The V gene lost 0 bases and the J gene lost 1 base, with 6 bases spanning the gap. In DNA, the CDR3 is TGTGCCTGGAGTGTACAGAAGAACACTGAAGCTTTCTTT. Protein: CAWSVQKNTEAFF.

The CDR3 bases are TGCGCCAGCAGCCAAGATAGGGGACAGGACAATCAGCCCCAGCATTTT. Translated, it gives CASSQDRGQDNQPQHF. This chain links TRBV4-3 with TRBJ1-5; TRBD1 matches at 8 bases. The CDR3 has 16 residues. The V and J ends lost 0 bases and 3 bases, in that order; junction bases with no gene match: 4. The germline V gene has CDR1 LGHNA and CDR2 YSLEER.

The chain combines TRBV5-6 with TRBJ1-2, with unresolved D. This CDR3 spans 13 amino acids. In germline, CDR1 is SGHDT, CDR2 YYEEEE. V lost 0 bases to trimming and J lost 3 bases, with 6 bases between them. CDR3: CASSLGVDYGYTF. The DNA of the CDR3 is TGTGCCAGCAGCTTGGGGGTTGACTATGGCTACACCTTC.